This TCR beta chain was sequenced for a study of PD-1 blockade in classical Hodgkin lymphoma. Study-wide background: Every 2 weeks, patients had 3 mg/kg nivolumab intravenously.

Study outcomes and limitations: Relative to healthy donors, newly diagnosed patients reportedly had lower baseline TCR diversity, which was reported as lower still in relapsed/refractory patients. Newly diagnosed patients and complete responders had comparable diversity at baseline.

The V end was cut by 1 base, the J end by 5 bases, with 4 bases between. The length of the CDR3 is 11 residues. Brentuximab vedotin exposure varied among the patients, all of whom had relapsed after autologous stem cell transplantation. Patients reached a best response of complete response, partial response or progressive disease. Concerning this clone itself: Its antigen is unidentified.

Generated by immunoSEQ multiplex PCR, the TCRdb table keeps only in-frame clones and is missing some. The table records around 70,000 clones, roughly two thirds of them present only once. The starting material was peripheral blood mononuclear cells (PBMCs), obtained before the second cycle of nivolumab. The V and J genes are TRBV5-3 and TRBJ2-7, with no clear D. TRBV5-3 is designated an ORF whose function remains uncertain. The receptor was isolated from a human donor with classical Hodgkin lymphoma. CDR3: CARSLRDEQYF. The CDR3, as DNA: TGTGCCAGAAGCTTGAGGGACGAGCAGTACTTC.